The 25 T cell receptor beta chains reported below all come from one sample, sequenced in a study of OX40 agonist ivuxolimab in advanced cancers. Produced via immunoSEQ multiplex PCR; TCRdb's table is partial and in-frame only. This sample has tens of thousands of clones, with roughly 94% found just once. Sequencing used CD4+ or CD8+ T cells sorted from blood, obtained in a trial of the OX40 agonist ivuxolimab. The receptors come from an adult with an advanced solid tumor such as melanoma, head and neck, liver or kidney cancer.

The chain links TRBV10-3 to TRBJ1-6; the D gene is possibly TRBD1 (6 bases). The V end lost 2 bases, the J end lost 10 bases, and 9 bases lay between the germline ends. Germline loops: CDR1 ENHRY, CDR2 SYGVKD. The CDR3 totals 13 residues. In DNA, the CDR3 is TGTGCCATCAGTGAGATAACAGGGTCACCCCTCCACTTT. Translation: CAISEITGSPLHF.

V and J are TRBV16 and TRBJ1-1; D perhaps matches TRBD1 (6 bases). Trimming removed 4 bases at V and 0 bases at J, with 9 bases between. Per the germline V gene, CDR1 is KGHSY and CDR2 is FQNENV. The CDR3 consists of 14 residues. CDR3 in DNA: TGTGCCAGCAGCCGGGGGCTCATGAACACTGAAGCTTTCTTT. This sequence encodes CASSRGLMNTEAFF.

In its sample, this clone was seen a few times. The CDR3 region has the DNA TGTGCCAGCAGTGAAGCGCTTCAGGGGGCTGAATATGGCTACACCTTC. Translating gives CASSEALQGAEYGYTF. J is TRBJ1-2 and V is TRBV2; 8 nucleotides align to TRBD1. The junction had 8 bases not matched to a gene; V was cut back by 0 bases and J by 5 bases. The length of the CDR3 is 16 residues. The germline gives CDR1 SNHLY, CDR2 FYNNEI.

The chain joins TRBV7-6 to TRBJ2-5, with TRBD1 identical over 12 bases. This CDR3 has 17 amino acids. Trimming took 6 bases from V and 5 from J; bases not matched to a gene: 13. Germline V lookup: CDR1 SGHVS, CDR2 FNYEAQ. The CDR3 sequence: CASSYRMGQGAEETQYF. In DNA, the CDR3 is TGTGCCAGCAGTTATAGGATGGGACAGGGGGCGGAGGAGACCCAGTACTTC.

The V gene is TRBV7-9, the J gene TRBJ2-2; D remains unclear. The CDR3 has 16 residues. Per the germline V gene, CDR1 is SEHNR and CDR2 is FQNEAQ (reference sequence). Trimming shortened V by 5 bases and J by 4 bases, and 17 bases separated the two germline ends. In DNA form, the CDR3 reads TGTGCCAGCAGCCCTGTGTGGTCCGCGAGCACCGGGGAGCTGTTTTTT. Translating it yields CASSPVWSASTGELFF.

This clone was seen a single time. J is TRBJ2-1 and V is TRBV6-1; no clear D. The CDR3 is made up of 15 amino acids. Germline CDR1 and CDR2: MNHNS and SASEGT. V lost 2 bases, J lost 5 bases, and 13 bases lay in between. The CDR3 bases are TGTGCCAGCAGTGAACCGAGACATATGGACAATGAGCAGTTCTTC. Translating it yields CASSEPRHMDNEQFF.

The rearrangement uses TRBV4-1 and TRBJ2-5; D call uncertain. Per germline, CDR1 MGHRA and CDR2 YSYEKL. The CDR3 spans 15 residues. V dropped 1 base and J dropped 0 bases, with 9 bases sitting between them. The DNA of the CDR3 is TGCGCCAGCAGCCAAGGCAGAGTTTACCAAGAGACCCAGTACTTC. This encodes CASSQGRVYQETQYF.

The rearrangement uses TRBV2 and TRBJ1-2; D gene unclear. V dropped 4 bases and J dropped 8 bases, with 5 bases sitting between them. The CDR3 consists of 10 residues. Germline V gene sequence: CDR1 SNHLY, CDR2 FYNNEI. CDR3 bases: TGTGCCAGCAGTGCCCTCGGCTACACCTTC. It specifies CASSALGYTF.

The V and J genes are TRBV4-1 and TRBJ2-3; 10 positions match TRBD1. CDR1 is MGHRA, CDR2 YSYEKL, per germline. The CDR3 loop spans 17 amino acids. Losses at the gene ends were 2 bases for V and 2 bases for J; bases not matched to a gene: 7. CDR3 bases: TGCGCCAGCAGCCAACAATGGACAGGGGGAAACACAGATACGCAGTATTTT. It translates to CASSQQWTGGNTDTQYF.

The V call is TRBV4-1, the J call TRBJ1-5; 7 bases align to TRBD1. The CDR3 spans 15 residues. Germline V gives CDR1 MGHRA, CDR2 YSYEKL. V was clipped by 2 bases and J by 5 bases; unmatched bases: 6. The CDR3, as DNA: TGCGCCAGCAGCCAACATGGGACAGTCGATCAGCCCCAGCATTTT. Residues: CASSQHGTVDQPQHF.

V gene TRBV6-5 combines with J gene TRBJ1-3, with a weak D call TRBD1 (5 bases). There are 15 residues in the CDR3. V was cut by 8 bases and J by 0 bases, with 14 bases left in between. Germline loops: CDR1 MNHEY, CDR2 SVGAGI. CDR3 amino acids: CASGMTAISGNTIYF. Here the CDR3 DNA reads TGTGCCAGCGGAATGACAGCGATCTCTGGAAACACCATATATTTT.

The CDR3, as DNA: TGCAGCGCCAATCCCGGGGAGTACTCCTACAATGAGCAGTTCTTC. Translation: CSANPGEYSYNEQFF. The chain has TRBV29-1 and TRBJ2-1, with a weak D call TRBD2 (5 bases). V was shortened by 7 bases and J by 0 bases, with 16 bases between the two germline ends. CDR1 is SQVTM and CDR2 is ANQGSEA in the germline V gene. This CDR3 contains 15 residues.

The V gene is TRBV27, the J gene TRBJ1-2; D not certain. Deletions cut 0 bases from V and 7 bases from J, with 12 bases between. CDR1 MNHEY and CDR2 SMNVEV come from the germline V gene (reference sequence). This CDR3 has 14 residues. The CDR3 here is CASSLSIGWGGYTF. The CDR3 coding sequence is TGTGCCAGCAGTTTATCAATAGGGTGGGGTGGCTACACCTTC.

The V call is TRBV5-6, the J call TRBJ2-7; D remains unclear. The V end was cut by 1 base, the J end by 0 bases, with 5 bases between. This CDR3 is 13 amino acids long. CDR1 is SGHDT and CDR2 is YYEEEE in the germline V gene. The CDR3 DNA reads TGTGCCAGCAGCTTGATCAGCTCCTACGAGCAGTACTTC. This encodes CASSLISSYEQYF.

The V gene is TRBV2, the J gene TRBJ2-7; D not certain. V lost 4 bases and J 5 bases, leaving 9 bases between the germline ends. This CDR3 has 12 amino acids. Germline V gene lookup returns CDR1 SNHLY and CDR2 FYNNEI. The CDR3 loop reads CASSGLENEQYF. The CDR3 DNA sequence: TGTGCCAGCAGTGGTTTGGAAAACGAGCAGTACTTC.

This clone was observed a single time. The gene calls are TRBV6-5 and TRBJ2-7, with D perhaps matching TRBD2 (5 bases). V dropped 6 bases and J dropped 4 bases, with 16 bases sitting between them. This CDR3 has 14 amino acids. From germline, CDR1 is MNHEY and CDR2 SVGAGI. CDR3: CASRAASAGYEQYF. CDR3 in DNA: TGTGCCAGCAGAGCGGCTTCGGCGGGTTACGAGCAGTACTTC.

As DNA, the CDR3 is TGTGCCAGCAGTTCCAATAACTATGGCTACACCTTC. Amino acids: CASSSNNYGYTF. The chain is built from TRBV6-5 and TRBJ1-2; D unclear. Between the trimmed V and J ends, which lost 4 bases and 1 base, there was a span of 4 bases. CDR1 is MNHEY and CDR2 is SVGAGI in the germline V gene. The length of the CDR3 is 12 residues.

V is TRBV28 and J is TRBJ2-7, with unresolved D. This CDR3 comprises 15 residues. Germline V lookup: CDR1 MDHEN, CDR2 SYDVKM. V was shortened by 5 bases and J by 3 bases, with 17 bases between the two germline ends. CDR3 in DNA: TGTGCCAGCAGTACTCCCGGGTGGAGAGACTACGAGCAGTACTTC. This gives the protein CASSTPGWRDYEQYF.

The gene calls are TRBV29-1 and TRBJ2-5; the match to TRBD2 covers 14 bases. With 6 bases clipped from V and 1 base from J, the junction kept 10 bases outside the gene matches. The CDR3 runs 17 residues. The germline V gene has CDR1 SQVTM and CDR2 ANQGSEA. The CDR3 region is CSVTGLAGVPLQETQYF. DNA of the CDR3: TGCAGCGTGACGGGACTAGCGGGGGTGCCTCTCCAAGAGACCCAGTACTTC.

The chain joins TRBV6-4 to TRBJ2-1; D tentatively fits TRBD1 or TRBD2 (5 bases each). The CDR3 totals 15 residues. Germline CDR1 is MRHNA and CDR2 is SNTAGT. Trimming took 3 bases from V and 4 from J, leaving 13 bases between them. CDR3 DNA: TGTGCCAGCAGTGAAGGGGCCGGACTGTACAATGAGCAGTTCTTC. Amino acid sequence: CASSEGAGLYNEQFF.

In DNA form, the CDR3 reads TGTGCCAGCAGCTTGGCCCCTGCTAGCAACTACGAGCAGTACTTC. This gives the protein CASSLAPASNYEQYF. The rearrangement joins TRBV5-4 to TRBJ2-7; the D gene is possibly TRBD2 (5 bases). The CDR3 has 15 amino acids. The germline V gene has CDR1 SGHNT and CDR2 YYREEE (reference sequence). The ends were cut back, 0 bases at V and 3 bases at J, with 13 bases in the middle.

The rearrangement links TRBV28 to TRBJ1-6, with TRBD1 as a possible D gene (5 bases). The CDR3 has 16 amino acids. V gave up 7 bases and J gave up 0 bases, with 13 bases separating them. Per the germline V gene, CDR1 is MDHEN and CDR2 is SYDVKM. CDR3 nucleotide sequence: TGTGCCAGCAATACCGAGGGGAGCTCCTATAATTCACCCCTCCACTTT. It codes for CASNTEGSSYNSPLHF.

The chain employs TRBV11-2 and TRBJ2-1; 15 bases line up with TRBD2. Germline V gene data show CDR1 as SGHAT and CDR2 as FQNNGV. V shed 5 bases and J 4 bases; nucleotides not matched to a gene: 9. This CDR3 has 18 residues. The DNA of the CDR3 is TGTGCCAGCAGCCTAGGGACTAGCGGGAGGTTGGAATACAATGAGCAGTTCTTC. This sequence encodes CASSLGTSGRLEYNEQFF.

V gene TRBV4-1 combines with J gene TRBJ1-4, with a tentative D call TRBD1 (5 bases). The CDR3 has 16 amino acids. Trimming cost V 1 base and J 5 bases, with 14 bases left between them. Germline CDR1 reads MGHRA; CDR2 reads YSYEKL. The CDR3 nucleotides are TGCGCCAGCAGCCAAGGAGGGGTCCTGCTGAATGAAAAACTGTTTTTT. It yields the protein CASSQGGVLLNEKLFF.

V is TRBV15 and J is TRBJ2-1; TRBD1 or TRBD2 may be the D gene (5 bases each). Per germline, CDR1 LNHNV and CDR2 YYDKDF (reference sequence). The CDR3 sequence is 16 residues long. V lost 5 bases to trimming and J lost 4 bases, with 18 bases between them. The CDR3 sequence is CATSPYGAGEYNEQFF. The DNA of the CDR3 is TGTGCCACCAGCCCCTACGGGGCAGGAGAGTACAATGAGCAGTTCTTC. Based on the CDR3 plus reference TRBV15 and TRBJ2-1, the full variable domain is DAMVIQNPRYQVTQFGKPVTLSCSQTLNHNVMYWYQQKSSQAPKLLFHYYDKDFNNEADTPDNFQSRRPNTSFCFLDIRSPGLGDTAMYLCATSPYGAGEYNEQFFGPGTRLTVL.